This T cell receptor beta chain was obtained from a study of radiation and T cells in renal cell carcinoma (dated by TCRdb to the early 2020s). For context, the study as a whole: The samples were drawn from a clinical trial, where primary renal cell carcinomas were treated with 15 Gy of stereotactic body radiation therapy and then removed by nephrectomy 4 weeks afterward. A total of some 51 samples underwent TCR beta sequencing, made up of roughly 26 tumors and about 27 peripheral blood samples. In the approximately 53 samples combined, several million unique CDR3 nucleotide sequences were found, encoding roughly 3,000,000 unique CDR3 amino acid sequences.

A distance of 15 bases separates the germline ends of V and J, which lose 3 bases and 9 bases respectively. The germline V gene specifies MDHEN as CDR1 and SYDVKM as CDR2. The CDR3 covers 15 residues, taking in both the cysteine and the phenylalanine. The CDR3 DNA has 45 bases and is translated from base 1. This specimen's time point label, per the study, means: blood 2 weeks post-SBRT. The treatment or condition tag for this specimen amounts to: 15 Gy SBRT to primary tumor, nephrectomy 4 weeks later. Serial peripheral blood from radiation-treated patients was sampled at baseline, 2 weeks and 4 weeks after SBRT to track tumor-enriched clonotypes. Every patient's renal cell carcinoma showed clear cell pathology. The QIAamp DNA Blood Mini Kit (Qiagen) was used to prepare genomic DNA for TCR sequencing. Only samples passing all quality control checks were included in the analyses. This clone occurred a few times. Its antigen is currently not known. Base qualities are missing; no much larger clone stands one base away.

The immunoSEQ kit was used, according to the manufacturer's recommendations, to generate TCR beta libraries from genomic DNA. Library preparation used a first multiplex PCR with proprietary primers, then a second PCR adding unique barcodes, with bead cleanups after each round. A kit-provided positive control reaction and a negative control reaction were included in every sample batch. The final libraries were assessed on an Agilent 4200 TapeStation D1000 ScreenTape, pooled by volume, and quantified by qPCR. Sequencing was performed on an Illumina NextSeq500 with a MidOutput 150-cycle cartridge, and 156 Read1 and 15 Index1 cycles were run with kit custom primers. The pooled library was loaded at 0.8 to 1 pM with a 20% PhiX control spike-in. As for the authors' bioinformatics: The vendor-processed data were analyzed in R, and a clonotype was defined as all T cells that share the same CDR3 nucleotide sequence. In the clone abundance analyses, frequencies were normalized to the 10,000 most abundant clones in each sample. Public T cell clones, which averaged fewer than five per sample, were excluded before analysis. Tumor-enriched and baseline blood-enriched clonotypes were defined by at least a 32-fold difference in abundance between compartments. A beta-binomial differential abundance model was applied to find clonotypes that expanded or contracted between blood time points. Similarity between tumor and blood repertoires was quantified using the Baroni-Urbani and Buser coefficient, and groups were compared with two-tailed Wilcoxon tests in R. This is the immuneACCESS table as TCRdb keeps it, with only in-frame sequences that have V and J called. A part of the clones is gone; compared with another copy, unresolved V genes explain less than half, and the rest is unexplained. D and trimming were read from the DNA, whereas the V and J calls and clone size are those reported in that table. This sample has roughly 130,000 clones in its table, and 88% of those were observed once. Jointly, the top ten make up 5.8% of the sample.

What the study reported, not specific to this receptor: Dynamics of the blood repertoire were not tracked past 4 weeks after treatment. Effects of radiation dose or scheduling on the TCR repertoire could not be addressed with the single-armed trial design. Top tumor clonotypes rose in blood from baseline to 2 weeks post-radiation, then contracted by 4 weeks, suggesting transient expansion of tumor-resident clones. Because pretreatment tumor biopsies were not available, the baseline intratumoral presence of clonotypes could not be determined.

The sample here was blood, taken from a patient whose treatment included radiotherapy and nephrectomy. The V and J segments used are TRBV28 and TRBJ1-6; perhaps TRBD1 is the D gene, with 6 bases matching. This TCR derives from a woman in her 70s with renal cell carcinoma. The CDR3 reads CASSLGGRGGSPLHF. The DNA reads as follows: TGTGCCAGCAGTTTGGGGGGCCGCGGTGGTTCACCCCTCCACTTT.